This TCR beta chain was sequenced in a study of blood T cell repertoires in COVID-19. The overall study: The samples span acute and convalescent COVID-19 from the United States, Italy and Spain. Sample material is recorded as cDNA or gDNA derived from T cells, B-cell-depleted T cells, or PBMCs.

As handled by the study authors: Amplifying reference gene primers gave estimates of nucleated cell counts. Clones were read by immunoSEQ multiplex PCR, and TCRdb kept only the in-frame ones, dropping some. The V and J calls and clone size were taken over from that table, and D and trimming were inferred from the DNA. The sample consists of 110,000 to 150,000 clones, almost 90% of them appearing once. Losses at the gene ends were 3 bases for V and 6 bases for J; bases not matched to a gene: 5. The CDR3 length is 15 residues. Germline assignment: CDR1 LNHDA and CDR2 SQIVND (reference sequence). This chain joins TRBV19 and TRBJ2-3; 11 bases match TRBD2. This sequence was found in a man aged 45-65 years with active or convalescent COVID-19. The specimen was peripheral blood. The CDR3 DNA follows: TGTGCCAGTAGTATTCCTAGCGGGAGGAGGGATACGCAGTATTTT. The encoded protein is CASSIPSGRRDTQYF.